This TCR beta chain was sequenced in a study of blood T cell repertoires in COVID-19. In the study overall: In each case, the material was cDNA or gDNA derived from T cells, B-cell-depleted T cells, or PBMCs.

CDR3 length: 16 amino acids. V lost 4 bases and J lost 6; bases outside the gene matches: 13. Germline CDR1 and CDR2: SEHNR and FQNEAQ (reference sequence). This clone was observed a handful of times. In the source study's methods: Amplifying reference gene primers gave estimates of nucleated cell counts. Sequenced by immunoSEQ multiplex PCR; TCRdb stores in-frame clones only, minus some. The V and J calls and clone size were taken over from that table, and D and trimming were inferred from the DNA. The sample yields about 230,000 clones, approximately 87% seen once. The V gene is TRBV7-9, the J gene TRBJ1-1, with TRBD1 identical over 8 bases. The receptor was isolated from an older woman with active or convalescent COVID-19. The specimen sequenced was peripheral blood. The CDR3 region has the DNA TGTGCCAGCAGCTCGCCCATTGACAGGGGAGGGTCTGAAGCTTTCTTT. Its protein is CASSSPIDRGGSEAFF.